This T cell receptor (beta chain) stems from a study of T cell responses to AZD1222 COVID-19 vaccine. Points from the study as a whole: Donors skewed white British and female; clonal diversity was possibly underestimated. None of the repertoires were sampled until the peak T cell response had passed. Spike-spanning, vaccine-associated CD4 TCRs were dominant at 160-218 and 743-854. When two AZD1222 doses had been given, Spike-specific TCR breadth and depth rose.

The V gene's germline CDR1 is ENHRY and CDR2 SYGVKD. This CDR3 spans 11 amino acids. V was clipped by 10 bases and J by 8 bases; unmatched bases: 5. Generated by immunoSEQ multiplex PCR, the TCRdb table keeps only in-frame clones and is missing some. The sample has 89,000 or so clones; under 95% are singletons. With respect to this clone: Its antigen is still unknown.

This sequence originates from an adult who received the AZD1222 COVID-19 vaccine. This chain joins TRBV10-3 and TRBJ2-1, with TRBD1 identical over 7 bases. The material sequenced was peripheral blood, taken 28 days after the second AZD1222 dose. CDR3 residues: CATSDRDEQFF. The CDR3 DNA reads as TGTGCCACATCAGACAGGGATGAGCAGTTCTTC.